This T cell receptor beta chain appears in the sequencing data of a study of early T cells in non-severe SARS-CoV-2 infection. Germline loops: CDR1 MNHEY, CDR2 SMNVEV (reference sequence). CDR3 length: 14 residues. The trim removed 6 bases at V and 4 bases at J, leaving 0 bases unmatched. This clonotype was observed at least ten times. MiXCR, run by TCRdb on the 5' RACE reads, gives a single entry per CDR3 protein. The sample comprises tens of thousands of distinct CDR3 sequences, around 14% of which are singletons, and approximately 5% rests with the top ten. The source material was whole blood. The gene calls are TRBV27 and TRBJ2-5; TRBD2 matches at 15 bases. The TCR was taken from an adult who was a healthcare worker with PCR-confirmed SARS-CoV-2 infection or an uninfected control (not recorded which). CDR3 sequence (DNA): TGTGCCAGCAGGGGACTAGCGGGAGGAGAGACCCAGTACTTC. This sequence encodes CASRGLAGGETQYF.